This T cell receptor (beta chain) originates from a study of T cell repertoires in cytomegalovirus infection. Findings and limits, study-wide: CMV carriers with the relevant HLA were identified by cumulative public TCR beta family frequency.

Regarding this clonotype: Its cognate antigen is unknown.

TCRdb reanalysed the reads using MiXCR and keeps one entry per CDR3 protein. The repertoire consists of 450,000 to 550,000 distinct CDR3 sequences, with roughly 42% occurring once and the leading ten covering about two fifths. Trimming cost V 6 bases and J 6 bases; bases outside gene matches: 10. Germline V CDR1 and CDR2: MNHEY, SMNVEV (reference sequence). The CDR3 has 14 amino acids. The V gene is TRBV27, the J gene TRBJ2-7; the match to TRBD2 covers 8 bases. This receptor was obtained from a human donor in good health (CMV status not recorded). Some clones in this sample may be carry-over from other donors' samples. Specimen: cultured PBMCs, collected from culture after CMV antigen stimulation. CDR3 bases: TGTGCCAGCAGAGGCGGGGGGCAGACCTCCGAGCAGTACTTC. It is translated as CASRGGGQTSEQYF.